This T cell receptor beta chain is from a study of vaccination and CD4 T cells after COVID-19. Noted treatment: roughly 10-day PBMC culture with coronavirus spike peptide pools or control peptides (ViraFEST assay). Cultures used some 2 million PBMCs per well, roughly 9.6 IU/ml IL-2 and about 10 ug/ml peptides. The Oncomine TCR Beta short-read assay was applied to DNA of cultured CD4+ T cells. TCRdb ran MiXCR on the PCR reads and lists one entry per CDR3 protein. The sample shows 3,500 to 4,000 distinct CDR3 sequences, 71% of them seen only once. Regarding this clonotype: The antigen is unknown.

This TCR was recovered from a human donor who had recovered from COVID-19. Sequenced: CD4+ T cells from blood, cultured in vitro.

This CDR3 is CASSTFGRGGKAFF. CDR3 sequence (DNA): TGTGCCAGTAGTACCTTCGGCAGGGGGGGAAAGGCTTTCTTT. The chain joins TRBV19 to TRBJ1-1; 7 positions agree with TRBD1. The CDR3 contains 14 residues. The germline V gene has CDR1 LNHDA and CDR2 SQIVND (reference sequence). The J segment lost 11 bases and the V segment lost 4 bases, leaving 13 bases of the junction unmatched.